The 10 T cell receptor beta chains below all came from one sample that was sequenced in a study of cytomegalovirus exposure and HLA in healthy donors. 13 Jbeta primers and 60 Vbeta primers were used for the PCR. The table came from immunoSEQ multiplex PCR; TCRdb's copy has only in-frame clones and leaves some out. Of about 160,000 clones listed, approximately 80% are singletons. The sequenced material came from PBMCs. Receptors originate from a male donor in good health and CMV-seropositive.

Points on this clone: At the DNA level, this CDR3 is encoded by other sequences in the same sample as well. The chain couples TRBV11-3 to TRBJ1-1; D might be TRBD1 (5 bases). Germline CDR1 and CDR2: SGHNT and YENEEA. V was cut by 9 bases and J by 6 bases, with 14 bases left in between. The length of the CDR3 is 12 residues. The CDR3 here is CASSPDTSEAFF. DNA for the CDR3: TGTGCCAGTAGCCCGGACACATCTGAAGCTTTCTTT.

The genes are TRBV27 and TRBJ2-3; D not certain. Per germline, CDR1 MNHEY and CDR2 SMNVEV (reference sequence). With 5 bases removed from V and 2 bases from J, the gap between germline ends came to 14 bases. The CDR3 has 15 residues. The CDR3, as DNA: TGTGCCAGCAGTCGCCGGTCCTTAAACACAGATACGCAGTATTTT. It is translated as CASSRRSLNTDTQYF.

The rearrangement joins TRBV7-8 to TRBJ1-5; no clear D. Germline V gives CDR1 SGHVS, CDR2 FQNEAQ. The CDR3 contains 15 residues. With 5 bases removed from V and 0 bases from J, the gap between germline ends came to 11 bases. The CDR3 DNA is TGTGCCAGCAGCCAAACGCGTAATAGCAATCAGCCCCAGCATTTT. As protein: CASSQTRNSNQPQHF.

This clone was detected a few times. The V and J genes are TRBV5-1 and TRBJ1-3; D is possibly TRBD1 (6 bases). The CDR3 covers 16 residues. V lost 4 bases to trimming and J lost 0 bases, with 14 bases between them. Germline V gene lookup returns CDR1 SGHRS and CDR2 YFSETQ. The CDR3 DNA is TGCGCCAGCAGCCCACAGACAGGTAGCTCTGGAAACACCATATATTTT. Translated, it gives CASSPQTGSSGNTIYF.

The V call is TRBV4-1, the J call TRBJ2-2, with D maybe TRBD1 (6 bases). The ends were cut back, 3 bases at V and 9 bases at J, with 11 bases in the middle. The CDR3 is 13 amino acids. Germline V gives CDR1 MGHRA, CDR2 YSYEKL. CDR3 coding DNA: TGCGCCAGCAGCCATCCTCAGGGGAGGGAGCTGTTTTTT. Its protein product is CASSHPQGRELFF.

This chain connects TRBV2 to TRBJ2-1; 9 bases are a match to TRBD2. Germline V CDR1 and CDR2: SNHLY, FYNNEI. CDR3 length equals 15 residues. Unmatched junction bases numbered 10, after V lost 3 bases and J lost 10 bases. CDR3 sequence: CASSDPGLAGGEQFF. Written as DNA, the CDR3 is TGTGCCAGCAGTGATCCGGGGTTGGCGGGAGGGGAGCAGTTCTTC.

The chain combines TRBV9 with TRBJ2-1, with D perhaps matching TRBD2 (7 bases). V lost 3 bases to trimming and J lost 0 bases, with 10 bases between them. Per germline, CDR1 SGDLS and CDR2 YYNGEE. The CDR3 extends over 15 amino acids. CDR3 DNA sequence: TGTGCCAGCAGCGGGGGAGGGGGCTCCTACAATGAGCAGTTCTTC. It encodes CASSGGGGSYNEQFF. The variable domain in full, with the rest retrieved from reference TRBV9 and TRBJ2-1, is DSGVTQTPKHLITATGQRVTLRCSPRSGDLSVYWYQQSLDQGLQFLIQYYNGEERAKGNILERFSAQQFPDLHSELNLSSLELGDSALYFCASSGGGGSYNEQFFGPGTRLTVL.

This chain joins TRBV19 and TRBJ1-3, with TRBD1 matching over 8 bases. V was pared by 3 bases and J by 2 bases, with 9 bases of the junction left unmatched. CDR1 and CDR2 from the germline V gene are LNHDA and SQIVND (reference sequence). This CDR3 comprises 17 residues. The CDR3: CASSMERDRYPGNTIYF. The CDR3 DNA reads as TGTGCCAGTAGTATGGAGCGGGACAGGTATCCTGGAAACACCATATATTTT.

The chain combines TRBV6-1 with TRBJ2-5; the match to TRBD2 covers 11 bases. CDR1 MNHNS and CDR2 SASEGT come from the germline V gene. The junction had 6 bases not matched to a gene; V was cut back by 4 bases and J by 2 bases. This CDR3 is built from 16 residues. Here the CDR3 DNA reads TGTGCCAGCAGTGCCACCGGGACTAGCGGACAAGAGACCCAGTACTTC. This gives the protein CASSATGTSGQETQYF.

This clone was recorded only once. The chain employs TRBV27 and TRBJ2-7; 10 bases match TRBD2. The V segment lost 5 bases and the J segment 6 bases; nucleotides outside the gene matches: 7. The germline CDR1 and CDR2 sequences are MNHEY and SMNVEV (reference sequence). This CDR3 is 14 amino acids long. The CDR3 here is CASSRLAGVLEQYF. The CDR3 nucleotides are TGTGCCAGCAGTAGGCTAGCGGGAGTCCTCGAGCAGTACTTC.